The TCR beta chain described here comes from a study of blood T cell repertoires in COVID-19. Study as a whole: Collection of acute and convalescent COVID-19 samples took place in the United States, Italy and Spain. PBMCs, B-cell-depleted T cells, or T cells provided the cDNA or gDNA that made up the material.

This clone was counted only a few times. Under the authors' procedure: Amplified reference gene primers provided the basis for estimating nucleated cell counts. Produced via immunoSEQ multiplex PCR; TCRdb's table is partial and in-frame only. V, J and clone size are taken as reported in that table, and D and trimming were inferred from the DNA itself. This sample has about 250,000 clones, with roughly 87% found just once. The CDR3 consists of 15 residues. Germline CDR1 LGHNT, CDR2 FRNRAP. Trimming stripped 1 base from V and 0 bases from J, with 9 bases between. Sequenced: peripheral blood. The clonotype was recovered from a man aged 18 to 30 with active or convalescent COVID-19. This chain joins TRBV12-5 and TRBJ1-1, with D possibly TRBD1 on 6 matching bases. CDR3 DNA: TGTGCTAGTGGTTTGGCCAGGGGCCTGAACACTGAAGCTTTCTTT. Its translation: CASGLARGLNTEAFF.